The source of this T cell receptor (beta chain) is a study of CXCR3-negative and CXCR3-positive naive CD8 T cells (dated by TCRdb to 2018 to 2020). The study in broad terms: In total, roughly 150 million TRB reads were obtained, or roughly 1.5 +/- 0.3 million reads per library. The TRBV-TRBJ cluster analysis covered naive subsets from several donors and memory cells from 3 donors. Diversity and physicochemical repertoire analyses were performed on about a dozen donors pooled from two independent experiments.

Study-level results and caveats: Compared with CXCR3-negative naive cells, CXCR3-positive naive cells had TRB CDR3s with higher hydrophobicity (lower Kidera factor 4), lower energy, and higher strength and volume indices. Within the same donor, TRBV-TRBJ usage looked similar between naive CXCR3-negative and CXCR3-positive cells, but memory cells had distinct patterns. Because CXCR3 expression was partially decreased after cryopreservation, freshly isolated PBMCs were used for most assays. Because surface CD5, which has been linked to self-reactivity in mice, was comparable between naive subsets, TCR interaction strength was also inferred from TRB CDR3 physicochemical properties. Comparably high repertoire diversity was found in both naive subsets, whereas much lower repertoire diversity was found in memory CD8+ T cells.

From cysteine to phenylalanine, the CDR3 is 22 amino acids long. Only the protein sequence is given. The CDR1 and CDR2 encoded by the germline V gene (reference sequence) are DFQATT and SNEGSKA. Reads for this sample came from a NextSeq 550. The Human TCR Profiling Kit (MiLaboratory) was used to make UMI-labeled 5' RACE TRB cDNA libraries. cDNA synthesis used the entire amount of extracted RNA, and PCR amplification then used the entire amount of cDNA produced. Libraries were prepared in parallel with an identical number of PCR cycles. Concerning the study's data processing: With a requirement of at least two reads per UMI, MIGEC and MiXCR extracted about 52,000 +/- 9,100 unique UMI-labeled TRB cDNA molecules per library. On average, about 40,000 +/- 10,000 functional in-frame TRB CDR3 nucleotide clonotypes lacking stop codons were found per library. After each sample was downsampled to 5000 UMI-labeled TRB molecules, VDJtools was used to calculate diversity metrics such as normalized Shannon-Wiener and Chao1. VDJtools computed clonotype-size-weighted physicochemical properties of the central five CDR3 residues: interaction energy, strength, volume and Kidera factor 4. TCRdb reprocessed the reads, reporting each CDR3 protein sequence once and no DNA. TCRdb's processing, not the study's, gives the V and J calls here. This sample's table carries about 98,000 distinct CDR3 sequences. The ten most abundant clones make up approximately 1% of the sample.

For each CD8+ T cell subset, flow sorting was done in triplicate, and roughly 310,000 cells per subset went directly into RLT lysis buffer. Naive CD8+ T cells were defined stringently as CD45RO-CCR7+CD27+CD95- to exclude memory contaminants. Using standard density gradient centrifugation, peripheral blood mononuclear cells were isolated from buffy coats. Naive CXCR3-negative and CXCR3-positive CD8+ T cells were flow-sorted using a FACSAria III. Total RNA was extracted from sorted cells with an RNeasy Mini Kit. Points on this clonotype: The clone's antigen remains unknown.

Sample: naive CXCR3+ CD8+ T cells from blood. Taken with the paper, the label for cell subset or site translates to: CD45RO-CCR7+CD27+CD95- naive CD8+ T cells expressing CXCR3 (TNR3+). The chain is encoded by TRBV20-1 joined to TRBJ2-1; TCRdb indicates TRBD1, and absent DNA this call remains unverified. This sequence originates from a human donor in good health. Some clones in this sample may be carry-over from other donors' samples. The CDR3 protein is CSAHQARDINSYAFRSYNEQFF.